The 9 T cell receptor beta chains below come from one sample, sequenced in a study of beta chain features in type 1 diabetes. General observations from the study: Type 1 diabetes patients showed a moderate but significant shortening of TCRB CDR3s in all four CD4+ subsets.

These TCRs' antigens remain unknown. The whole isolated RNA underwent reverse transcription, so sequencing captured expressed TCRB transcripts. TCRdb's table, derived via immunoSEQ multiplex PCR, lists solely in-frame clones and lacks some. The repertoire holds roughly 160,000 clones, with approximately 7.8% as singletons. Material for sequencing was central memory CD4+ T cells from blood. These receptors all come from a woman between 40 and 50 years old with type 1 diabetes.

This clone showed up just a few times. This chain uses TRBV6-5 with TRBJ2-7; no clear D gene. The germline V gene has CDR1 MNHEY and CDR2 SVGAGI. Trimming took off 2 bases at V and 5 bases at J, with 10 bases between the two ends. The CDR3 extends over 13 amino acids. Here the CDR3 DNA reads TGTGCCAGCAGTTACGAAGGCAGCGACGAGCAGTACTTC. Amino acids: CASSYEGSDEQYF.

This clone was seen only a few times. The chain couples TRBV7-8 to TRBJ1-2; D unclear. The CDR3 is 12 amino acids. The germline CDR1 and CDR2 sequences are SGHVS and FQNEAQ. Trimming removed 2 bases at V and 6 bases at J, with 7 bases between. The CDR3 loop reads CASSLFQNGYTF. The CDR3, as DNA: TGTGCCAGCAGCTTATTCCAGAATGGCTACACCTTC.

The rearrangement uses TRBV18 and TRBJ2-2; 8 positions match TRBD2. The V segment lost 0 bases and the J segment 7 bases; nucleotides outside the gene matches: 7. The CDR3 is 16 amino acids. CDR1 KGHSH and CDR2 LQKENI come from the germline V gene. CDR3 protein: CASSPPGTRSGGELFF. DNA of the CDR3: TGTGCCAGCTCACCACCGGGGACTAGGAGTGGCGGGGAGCTGTTTTTT.

The chain joins TRBV15 to TRBJ1-5, with TRBD1 identical over 7 bases. Germline CDR1 is LNHNV and CDR2 is YYDKDF (reference sequence). J gave up 5 bases and V 1 base, and 5 bases lay outside the gene matches. This CDR3 contains 15 residues. In DNA form, the CDR3 reads TGTGCCACCAGCAGAGTTACAGGGGTTCATCAGCCCCAGCATTTT. Its protein product is CATSRVTGVHQPQHF.

The chain uses TRBV19 and TRBJ1-2, with 7 bases aligning to TRBD1. The CDR3 runs 13 residues. Germline V gene sequence: CDR1 LNHDA, CDR2 SQIVND (reference sequence). With V trimmed by 6 bases and J by 9 bases, 10 bases remained unmatched. The CDR3 sequence is CASRATQGPSYTF. DNA of the CDR3: TGTGCCAGTAGAGCGACACAGGGGCCAAGCTACACCTTC.

In this sample, this clone turned up a few times. The chain links TRBV28 to TRBJ2-3; 12 nucleotides align to TRBD1. CDR3 length: 19 residues. CDR1 and CDR2 from the germline V gene are MDHEN and SYDVKM. J was trimmed by 2 bases and V by 7 bases; bases with no gene match: 16. CDR3 protein: CASTPSGTGGFELTDTQYF. In DNA form, the CDR3 reads TGTGCCAGCACACCGTCCGGGACAGGGGGCTTCGAGCTCACAGATACGCAGTATTTT.

The sample holds a few counts of this clone. The J gene is TRBJ1-1, the V gene TRBV7-2; D is ambiguous. There are 16 residues in the CDR3. Germline values: CDR1 SGHTA, CDR2 FQGNSA. Trimming stripped 2 bases from V and 0 bases from J, with 13 bases between. The CDR3 DNA sequence: TGTGCCAGCAGCTTACTCCCGACGGGTTTGAACACTGAAGCTTTCTTT. Its translation is CASSLLPTGLNTEAFF.

V usage is TRBV29-1 and J usage is TRBJ1-1, with 7 bases lining up with TRBD1. Unmatched junction bases numbered 12, after V lost 8 bases and J lost 12 bases. Germline CDR1 SQVTM, CDR2 ANQGSEA. The CDR3 spans 11 residues. CDR3 sequence: CSSGQAGESFF. CDR3 bases: TGCAGCTCTGGACAGGCTGGGGAATCTTTCTTT. Full variable domain (missing parts from reference TRBV29-1 and TRBJ1-1): SAVISQKPSRDICQRGTSLTIQCQVDSQVTMMFWYRQQPGQSLTLIATANQGSEATYESGFVIDKFPISRPNLTFSTLTVSNMSPEDSSIYLCSSGQAGESFFGQGTRLTVV.

The CDR3 is CASSPGGQGGNEQFF. CDR3 coding DNA: TGTGCCAGCTCACCTGGGGGACAGGGCGGGAATGAGCAGTTCTTC. V usage is TRBV18 and J usage is TRBJ2-1; 9 bases match TRBD1. Germline V lookup: CDR1 KGHSH, CDR2 LQKENI. Trimming took 3 bases from V and 7 from J; bases not matched to a gene: 7. The CDR3 has 15 residues. The full variable domain, in which reference TRBV18 and TRBJ2-1 provide the parts outside the CDR3, is NAGVMQNPRHLVRRRGQEARLRCSPMKGHSHVYWYRQLPEEGLKFMVYLQKENIIDESGMPKERFSAEFPKEGPSILRIQQVVRGDSAAYFCASSPGGQGGNEQFFGPGTRLTVL.